The source of this T cell receptor (beta chain) is a study of Graves' ophthalmopathy and Graves' hyperthyroidism. General study findings and limits: The blood repertoire also included most expanded thyroid clonotypes above 0.001 frequency.

RNA served as the template for amplifying TCR beta CDR3 regions. The first round was an RT-PCR with HTBI primers, and the second round was a multiplex PCR. Using its own MiXCR run on the multiplex PCR reads, TCRdb lists one record per CDR3 protein. This table has about 740,000 distinct CDR3 sequences, around 40% appearing once. Concerning this clonotype: Its target is unknown.

Sequencing input: peripheral blood. The origin of this receptor is an adult man with Graves' ophthalmopathy.

This CDR3 reads CASSYWVGTDHYEQYF. The CDR3 nucleotides are TGTGCCAGCAGTTACTGGGTAGGGACGGACCACTACGAGCAGTACTTC. V usage is TRBV7-9 and J usage is TRBJ2-7; D might be TRBD1 or TRBD2, each matching 5 bases. CDR3 size: 16 residues. The ends were cut back, 6 bases at V and 3 bases at J, with 21 bases in the middle. Germline loops: CDR1 SEHNR, CDR2 FQNEAQ (reference sequence).